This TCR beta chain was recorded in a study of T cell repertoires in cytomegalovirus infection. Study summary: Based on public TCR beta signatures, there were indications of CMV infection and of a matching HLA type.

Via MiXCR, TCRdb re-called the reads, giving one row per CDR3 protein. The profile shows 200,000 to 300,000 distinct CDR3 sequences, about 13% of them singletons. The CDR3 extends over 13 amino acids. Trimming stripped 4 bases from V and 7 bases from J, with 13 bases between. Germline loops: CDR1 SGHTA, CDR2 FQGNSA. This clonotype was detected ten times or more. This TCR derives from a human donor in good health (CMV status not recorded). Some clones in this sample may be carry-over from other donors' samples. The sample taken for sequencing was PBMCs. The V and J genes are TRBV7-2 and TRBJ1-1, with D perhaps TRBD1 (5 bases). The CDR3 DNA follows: TGTGCCAGCAGCTCCATCCGGGACGGTGAAGCTTTCTTT. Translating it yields CASSSIRDGEAFF.